This TCR beta chain was identified during a study of OX40 agonist ivuxolimab in advanced cancers. Study summary: A history of anti-PD-1, anti-PD-L1 or anti-CTLA-4 therapy was acceptable, and over 30% had some. Whole-study findings and limits: At doses 0.1 to 3.0 mg/kg, CD4+ and CD8+ clones expanded. With doses of 0.1-3.0 mg/kg, partial responders showed among the lowest clonal expansion.

Concerning this clone: Its antigen is unknown.

Generated by immunoSEQ multiplex PCR, the TCRdb table keeps only in-frame clones and is missing some. The repertoire holds around 60,000 clones, with around 90% as singletons. Germline V CDR1 and CDR2: SGHAT, FQNNGV. This CDR3 is 12 amino acids long. The sample here was CD4+ or CD8+ T cells sorted from blood, taken in a trial of the OX40 agonist ivuxolimab. This TCR was recovered from an adult with an advanced solid tumor such as melanoma, head and neck, liver or kidney cancer. The J gene is TRBJ2-5, the V gene TRBV11-2; D not certain. The DNA end is a closer match to TRBJ2-7, so the J assignment may be wrong. CDR3 region: CASSLVISEQYF. In DNA, the CDR3 is TGTGCCAGCAGCTTAGTGATTAGCGAGCAGTACTTC.